This T cell receptor beta chain was retrieved from a study of control samples from healthy donors and cancer patients. The CDR3 extends over 14 amino acids. J gave up 8 bases and V 1 base, and 3 bases lay outside the gene matches. Germline CDR1 is KGHSH and CDR2 is LQKENI. Assay used: immunoSEQ multiplex PCR; TCRdb lists only in-frame clones, some missing. The sample shows some 150,000 clones, 91% of them seen only once. Sequenced sample: blood. This TCR was sampled from a woman in her 30s in good health. The V and J genes are TRBV18 and TRBJ1-4; 8 nucleotides match TRBD1. For the CDR3, the DNA is TGTGCCAGCTCACCACGGACAGGGCGAGAAAAACTGTTTTTT. Translation: CASSPRTGREKLFF. The full variable domain, in which reference TRBV18 and TRBJ1-4 provide the parts outside the CDR3, is NAGVMQNPRHLVRRRGQEARLRCSPMKGHSHVYWYRQLPEEGLKFMVYLQKENIIDESGMPKERFSAEFPKEGPSILRIQQVVRGDSAAYFCASSPRTGREKLFFGSGTQLSVL.